These 16 T cell receptor beta chains were sequenced from one sample in a study of beta chain features in type 1 diabetes. Expressed TCRB transcripts were sequenced because the entire RNA isolate underwent reverse transcription. Using immunoSEQ multiplex PCR, the repertoire was profiled, and TCRdb retains in-frame clones only, with some absent. The sample holds about 110,000 clones; almost 40% are singletons and the top ten take less than 0.08%. Sequencing was performed on stem cell memory CD4+ T cells from blood. The receptor source for this set is a woman in her late teens or twenties in good health.

The V gene is TRBV6-1, the J gene TRBJ2-5; the match to TRBD1 covers 9 bases. The CDR3 is 14 amino acids. Germline values: CDR1 MNHNS, CDR2 SASEGT. J lost 5 bases, V lost 7 bases, and 8 bases had no gene match. CDR3 bases: TGTGCCAGCACCCTGGGACAGGGAGGCGAGACCCAGTACTTC. Protein: CASTLGQGGETQYF.

The chain carries TRBV10-3 and TRBJ2-7, with a weak D call TRBD2 (6 bases). Trimming took off 4 bases at V and 7 bases at J, with 23 bases between the two ends. Germline CDR1 ENHRY, CDR2 SYGVKD. CDR3 length: 16 amino acids. This CDR3 reads CAISALLAMGRWEQYF. In DNA, the CDR3 is TGTGCCATCAGTGCCCTCCTCGCGATGGGGAGGTGGGAGCAGTACTTC.

The chain employs TRBV7-2 and TRBJ2-2, with 11 bases identical to TRBD2. The germline CDR1 and CDR2 sequences are SGHTA and FQGNSA. The CDR3 is 17 residues long. V trimming: 2 bases; J trimming: 7 bases; junction bases outside the gene matches: 9. CDR3 sequence reads: CASSLTVTSGTGGELFF. Written as DNA, the CDR3 is TGTGCCAGCAGCTTAACGGTGACTAGCGGGACGGGCGGGGAGCTGTTTTTT.

The rearrangement joins TRBV10-3 to TRBJ2-1; 11 nucleotides align to TRBD1. The CDR3 length is 16 residues. The V gene end was trimmed by 5 bases and the J gene end by 10 bases; junction bases not matched to a gene: 13. Per the germline V gene, CDR1 is ENHRY and CDR2 is SYGVKD. CDR3 bases: TGTGCCATCAGTTTCCGCCCCGGACAGGGGGCAGGAGAGCAGTTCTTC. It encodes CAISFRPGQGAGEQFF.

There are a few counts of this clone. CDR3 amino acids: CASSLYFSGLAGVNEQFF. CDR3 nucleotides: TGTGCCAGCAGCTTATATTTTAGCGGACTAGCGGGAGTCAATGAGCAGTTCTTC. The chain has TRBV7-9 and TRBJ2-1, with 13 bases identical to TRBD2. V gave up 2 bases and J gave up 6 bases; unmatched junction bases: 10. The CDR3 runs to 18 residues. Germline V lookup: CDR1 SEHNR, CDR2 FQNEAQ (reference sequence).

The rearrangement joins TRBV27 to TRBJ2-7, with 10 nucleotides matching TRBD1. The CDR3 has 15 residues. The V gene end was trimmed by 2 bases and the J gene end by 4 bases; junction bases not matched to a gene: 5. The V gene's germline CDR1 is MNHEY and CDR2 SMNVEV (reference sequence). CDR3 in DNA: TGTGCCAGCAGTTTAACGGGACAGGGGACATACGAGCAGTACTTC. Translating gives CASSLTGQGTYEQYF.

V and J are TRBV27 and TRBJ2-3; D is perhaps TRBD2 (7 bases). The germline gives CDR1 MNHEY, CDR2 SMNVEV (reference sequence). V lost 8 bases to trimming and J lost 5 bases, with 26 bases between them. The CDR3 covers 17 residues. The CDR3 coding sequence is TGTGCCAGCGCTCCGGGGGGTGGGACACCCCGGGGAGATACGCAGTATTTT. This gives the protein CASAPGGGTPRGDTQYF.

V gene TRBV6-4 combines with J gene TRBJ1-1; perhaps TRBD1 as D (6 bases). This CDR3 has 13 residues. The germline V and J ends were trimmed by 2 bases and 11 bases, with 15 bases remaining between them. Germline CDR1 reads MRHNA; CDR2 reads SNTAGT. DNA of the CDR3: TGTGCCAGCAGTGACATCGTAACAGGGATCGCTTTCTTT. It is translated as CASSDIVTGIAFF.

The V and J genes are TRBV7-2 and TRBJ1-5, with unresolved D. Germline V lookup: CDR1 SGHTA, CDR2 FQGNSA. Trimming removed 4 bases at V and 0 bases at J, with 10 bases between. The CDR3 is made up of 15 amino acids. CDR3 DNA: TGTGCCAGCAGCTCCGTTTTCGGTAGCAATCAGCCCCAGCATTTT. It is translated as CASSSVFGSNQPQHF.

This clone turned up a few times. The CDR3 reads CASSLVRGGYEQYF. CDR3 in DNA: TGTGCCAGCAGCTTAGTTCGGGGGGGCTACGAGCAGTACTTC. The V call is TRBV7-8, the J call TRBJ2-7, with 8 nucleotides matching TRBD2. J gave up 3 bases and V 1 base, and 2 bases lay outside the gene matches. The CDR3 contains 14 residues. CDR1 and CDR2 (germline): SGHVS, FQNEAQ.

This clone was seen a few times. This chain uses TRBV18 with TRBJ2-7, with 9 bases aligning to TRBD1. V trimming: 1 base; J trimming: 6 bases; junction bases outside the gene matches: 7. Germline V gene sequence: CDR1 KGHSH, CDR2 LQKENI. The CDR3 is made up of 15 amino acids. The chain's CDR3 is CASSPRIGQGIEQYF. In DNA, the CDR3 is TGTGCCAGCTCACCACGCATAGGACAGGGGATCGAGCAGTACTTC.

This clone has a handful of counts. The chain is built from TRBV18 and TRBJ2-3; 7 bases agree with TRBD2. CDR1 is KGHSH, CDR2 LQKENI, per germline. J was trimmed by 5 bases and V by 3 bases; bases with no gene match: 11. The CDR3 covers 16 residues. In nucleotides, the CDR3 is TGTGCCAGCTCACCGCTAGCGGTCAGGGCCGTAGATACGCAGTATTTT. It yields the protein CASSPLAVRAVDTQYF.

This clone was seen only a few times. V usage is TRBV5-1 and J usage is TRBJ2-7, with D hard to call. The CDR3 has 15 amino acids. Germline V gives CDR1 SGHRS, CDR2 YFSETQ. The germline V and J ends were trimmed by 2 bases and 0 bases, with 12 bases remaining between them. CDR3 nucleotides: TGCGCCAGCAGCTTTAACACGGGTAGCTCCTACGAGCAGTACTTC. Its translation: CASSFNTGSSYEQYF.

This rearrangement joins TRBV28 to TRBJ1-1; D not resolved. Germline CDR1 is MDHEN and CDR2 is SYDVKM. The CDR3 extends over 12 amino acids. V lost 3 bases and J lost 7, with 9 bases in between. The CDR3 protein is CASSFSEDEAFF. The CDR3 nucleotides read TGTGCCAGCAGTTTTAGTGAAGATGAAGCTTTCTTT.

The chain joins TRBV18 to TRBJ2-1; TRBD2 matches 9 bases. J was trimmed by 0 bases and V by 2 bases; bases with no gene match: 2. The germline V gene has CDR1 KGHSH and CDR2 LQKENI. CDR3 length: 16 residues. The CDR3 nucleotides read TGTGCCAGCTCACCAGCGGGAGGGAGCTCCTACAATGAGCAGTTCTTC. Its protein is CASSPAGGSSYNEQFF.

The chain recombines TRBV5-4 with TRBJ1-1; D remains ambiguous. CDR3 size: 12 residues. Germline V gene lookup returns CDR1 SGHNT and CDR2 YYREEE (reference sequence). Trimming left V 4 bases short and J 6 bases short, with 10 bases between. CDR3 nucleotides: TGTGCCAGCAGCCGTACTGGAGCTGAAGCTTTCTTT. Translation gives CASSRTGAEAFF.